A single sample is the source of the 7 T cell receptor beta chains below, sequenced in a study of PD-1 blockade in mismatch repair-deficient tumors. Clones were sequenced by immunoSEQ multiplex PCR, and TCRdb holds only the in-frame ones, with some missing. The profile shows under 150,000 clones, around 87% of them singletons. The input for sequencing was peripheral blood, taken 44 weeks after starting pembrolizumab. The receptor set was obtained from an adult with mismatch repair-deficient cancer.

The chain is built from TRBV5-4 and TRBJ2-2; either TRBD1 or TRBD2 may supply D (5 bases each). The V end lost 4 bases, the J end lost 4 bases, and 14 bases lay between the germline ends. Germline loops: CDR1 SGHNT, CDR2 YYREEE (reference sequence). The CDR3 consists of 15 residues. The CDR3: CASSQGFGATGELFF. The CDR3 nucleotides read TGTGCCAGCAGCCAAGGGTTCGGGGCCACCGGGGAGCTGTTTTTT.

The rearrangement uses TRBV28 and TRBJ2-3; D is undetermined. V lost 6 bases, J lost 2 bases, and 6 bases lay in between. Germline CDR1 MDHEN, CDR2 SYDVKM. The length of the CDR3 is 12 residues. The CDR3 DNA follows: TGTGCCAGCAGACCTAACACAGATACGCAGTATTTT. Amino acids: CASRPNTDTQYF.

DNA for the CDR3: TGTGCCAGCAGCCATCGACAGGGCGAGACCCAGTACTTC. This codes for CASSHRQGETQYF. The genes are TRBV11-2 and TRBJ2-5; 7 nucleotides agree with TRBD1. The CDR3 extends over 13 amino acids. The V gene's germline CDR1 is SGHAT and CDR2 FQNNGV. The junction had 5 bases not matched to a gene; V was cut back by 5 bases and J by 5 bases.

This clone is categorized as medium-sized. The CDR3 nucleotides are TGCGCCAGCAGCCAAGATGGAACATCCGGGGCCAACGTCCTGACTTTC. Its protein product is CASSQDGTSGANVLTF. This chain uses TRBV4-3 with TRBJ2-6, with D hard to call. CDR3 length: 16 amino acids. Germline assignment: CDR1 LGHNA and CDR2 YSLEER. The V end was cut by 0 bases, the J end by 4 bases, with 10 bases between.

CDR3 in amino acids: CASSLMGVAGDGEQFF. The CDR3 nucleotides are TGCGCCAGCAGCCTAATGGGGGTAGCGGGAGATGGTGAGCAGTTCTTC. V and J are TRBV5-1 and TRBJ2-1; TRBD2 matches 9 bases. V trimming: 4 bases; J trimming: 9 bases; junction bases outside the gene matches: 14. This CDR3 region has 16 residues. CDR1 and CDR2 (germline): SGHRS, YFSETQ.

Here the CDR3 DNA reads TGTGCCAGCTCCATAGCGGGGAGCTCCTACGAGCAGTACTTC. This sequence encodes CASSIAGSSYEQYF. The V and J genes are TRBV25-1 and TRBJ2-7; 8 positions agree with TRBD2. Germline V gene lookup returns CDR1 MGHDK and CDR2 SYGVNS. Trimming removed 8 bases from V and 0 bases from J; junction bases left unmatched: 6. The CDR3 sequence is 14 residues long.

The chain links TRBV29-1 to TRBJ2-5; TRBD2 matches 7 bases. V was clipped by 2 bases and J by 0 bases; unmatched bases: 9. CDR1 SQVTM and CDR2 ANQGSEA come from the germline V gene. The CDR3 sequence is 16 residues long. CDR3 residues: CSVEPREEGNQETQYF. The CDR3, as DNA: TGCAGCGTTGAACCCCGGGAGGAGGGCAACCAAGAGACCCAGTACTTC.